The entry below gives a single T cell receptor (beta chain) sequence along with its context. Antigen: not known. Method: immunoSEQ multiplex PCR; TCRdb's copy keeps in-frame clones and lacks some. The table has about 110,000 clones, approximately 90% seen once; the top ten hold 2.5% to 3.5%. This record comes from a study of T cell responses to AZD1222 COVID-19 vaccine. General study findings and limits: Possibly, clonal diversity was underestimated; donors were largely white British and included more females. Spike-specific TCR breadth and depth went up after people got two AZD1222 doses. Seropositivity was recorded at baseline in only six AZD1222 recipients.

The CDR3 has 13 residues. V was pared by 6 bases and J by 0 bases, with 7 bases between. The germline V gene has CDR1 KGHSH and CDR2 LQKENI. The material was peripheral blood, obtained on day 0 of AZD1222 vaccination. The chain joins TRBV18 to TRBJ2-3; D ambiguous. This TCR came from an adult in good health. CDR3 nucleotides: TGTGCCAGCTCCTCCCTTAGCACAGATACGCAGTATTTT. Translating gives CASSSLSTDTQYF.